This is a list of T cell receptor beta chains from one sample in a study of technical replicates of blood from a few donors. This table comes from immunoSEQ multiplex PCR, and its TCRdb copy is limited to in-frame clones, with some not included. There are about 82,000 clones in the sample; 90% to 95% occur only once, and 0.39% lies in the top ten. Sequencing was performed on T cells isolated from PBMCs. Receptors were obtained from a human donor in good health. Each CDR3 is given with its conserved first and last residue. Each record gives: clone size, V gene, D gene, J gene, CDR3 protein, CDR3 DNA. A D gene is named only where the DNA matches it firmly. Not every row has a clone size; where given, it reads once, few, many or a size class.

.	TRBV5-1	.	TRBJ1-1	CASSHEGVMNTEAFF	TGCGCCAGCAGCCACGAGGGGGTGATGAACACTGAAGCTTTCTTT
.	TRBV6-1	TRBD1	TRBJ1-2	CASSGQYRGSYYGYTF	TGTGCCAGCAGTGGACAGTACAGGGGGAGCTACTATGGCTACACCTTC
.	TRBV6-1	.	TRBJ1-1	CASSNRFNTEAFF	TGTGCCAGCAGTAACCGGTTTAACACTGAAGCTTTCTTT
.	TRBV28	TRBD2	TRBJ2-7	CASSLPAHAGEEEQYF	TGTGCCAGCAGTTTACCCGCGCATGCGGGAGAGGAAGAGCAGTACTTC
.	TRBV29-1	.	TRBJ2-7	CSVRQFSSYEQYF	TGCAGCGTCAGACAGTTTAGCTCCTACGAGCAGTACTTC
.	TRBV14	.	TRBJ2-7	CASSPKLVPYEQYF	TGTGCCAGCAGCCCAAAACTAGTCCCCTACGAGCAGTACTTC
.	TRBV13	.	TRBJ1-1	CASTPRSAENTEAFF	TGTGCCAGCACCCCCCGGTCGGCGGAGAACACTGAAGCTTTCTTT
once	TRBV7-9	.	TRBJ1-3	CASSLRHSSSGNTIYF	TGTGCCAGCAGCTTAAGACATTCGAGCTCTGGAAACACCATATATTTT
.	TRBV5-1	TRBD2	TRBJ2-5	CASSFSGIGETQYF	TGCGCCAGCAGCTTTAGCGGGATAGGAGAGACCCAGTACTTC
.	TRBV10-3	.	TRBJ2-5	CAISGGERETQYF	TGTGCCATCAGTGGAGGAGAGCGAGAGACCCAGTACTTC
once	TRBV5-6	.	TRBJ2-7	CASSFVGDSSEYF	TGTGCCAGCAGCTTTGTAGGTGACAGCTCAGAGTACTTC
.	TRBV10-3	.	TRBJ1-4	CAISESIQYNEKLFF	TGTGCCATCAGTGAGTCGATCCAGTATAATGAAAAACTGTTTTTT
.	TRBV12-5	.	TRBJ1-2	CASGFSLGRGYTF	TGTGCTAGTGGTTTCTCCCTAGGGAGAGGCTACACCTTC
.	TRBV5-1	.	TRBJ2-1	CASSLEDRETDEQFF	TGCGCCAGCAGCTTGGAAGACCGGGAGACGGATGAGCAGTTCTTC
.	TRBV9	.	TRBJ2-7	CASSGQQYEQYF	TGTGCCAGCAGCGGACAGCAATACGAGCAGTACTTC
.	TRBV4-1	TRBD1	TRBJ1-4	CASSHPTGGNEKLFF	TGCGCCAGCAGCCACCCGACAGGGGGAAACGAAAAACTGTTTTTT
.	TRBV4-2	.	TRBJ2-7	CASSQDLALEQYF	TGTGCCAGCAGCCAAGATCTAGCCCTCGAGCAGTACTTC